This T cell receptor (beta chain) comes out of a study of T cells in Graves' hyperthyroidism and ophthalmopathy. Germline-derived CDR1 and CDR2 are SGHAT and FQNNGV. V lost 1 base and J 0 bases, leaving 10 bases between the germline ends. The CDR3 spans 15 residues. This clonotype was observed many times. Its antigen is still unknown. Study-level findings and limits: Researchers report that a 13 V-J model separated ophthalmopathy from stable hyperthyroidism.

TCR beta CDR3 regions were amplified from RNA. The HTBI primer set served for first-round RT-PCR of the TCR CDR3. A single record per CDR3 protein comes from TCRdb applying MiXCR to the multiplex PCR reads. The repertoire holds under 500,000 distinct CDR3 sequences, with around 15% as singletons. Material: blood. The chain recombines TRBV11-2 with TRBJ2-7; a possible D gene is TRBD2 (5 bases). This clonotype originated in a man between 45 and 60 years old with Graves' ophthalmopathy. The CDR3 DNA is TGTGCCAGCAGCTTAGGTGCGGGTGTCTCCTACGAGCAGTACTTC. Its protein product is CASSLGAGVSYEQYF.